The 2 T cell receptor beta chains presented below share a single source sample, sequenced in a study of post-analysis software for immune sequencing data. What these receptors recognize is not known. The authors incorporated unique molecular identifiers into the TCR beta cDNA libraries. TCRdb recomputed calls from the PCR reads with MiXCR, one row per CDR3 protein. The sample consists of 650,000 to 850,000 distinct CDR3 sequences, about 45% of them appearing once. General observations from the study: Included in a set of about 5 TRBV segments more frequent in patients than controls were TRBV5-6, TRBV5-1 and TRBV20-1.

The sample comprised blood. Receptors were obtained from a girl aged 10 to 17 with multiple sclerosis.

This clonotype was recorded a few times. V usage is TRBV20-1 and J usage is TRBJ1-1; tentative D call: TRBD1 (6 bases). V was shortened by 1 base and J by 1 base, with 10 bases between the two germline ends. The germline gives CDR1 DFQATT, CDR2 SNEGSKA (reference sequence). The CDR3 is 14 amino acids. In DNA, the CDR3 is TGCAGTGCTAGAGTCCCGGACAGGAACACTGAAGCTTTCTTT. This gives the protein CSARVPDRNTEAFF.

The chain carries TRBV9 and TRBJ2-5; maybe TRBD2 (6 bases). This CDR3 comprises 14 residues. The germline CDR1 and CDR2 sequences are SGDLS and YYNGEE. Trimming cost V 0 bases and J 5 bases, with 11 bases left between them. CDR3 in DNA: TGTGCCAGCAGCGTAGGAGGAGGGTTCGAGACCCAGTACTTC. Translated, it gives CASSVGGGFETQYF.